This record looks at one TCR beta chain sequence and its context. No antigen is known for it. Per the germline V gene, CDR1 is GTSNPN and CDR2 is SVGIG (reference sequence). This CDR3 is 12 amino acids long. This specimen comes from a study of T cell repertoires in ileal Crohn's disease. Across the whole study: Median disease duration was about 7.9 years; less than 45% smoked at surgery.

The repertoire was sequenced with immunoSEQ multiplex PCR; TCRdb's copy has only in-frame clones and lacks some. This sample yields over 9,000 clones, of which about 80% are seen a single time; about 15% belongs to the top ten. The time point is: neoterminal ileum biopsy at postoperative endoscopy, about 6 months after surgery. Adults with ileal or ileocolonic Crohn's disease and an indication for resection were eligible. Regarding the study as a whole: All patients with clonality above 26.8% had endoscopic recurrence. Sorted CD8 T cells held more high-frequency clones than CD4.

Sequencing used ileal tissue. The chain links TRBV30 to TRBJ1-2; D gene ambiguous. This sequence originates from an adult with Crohn's disease. For the CDR3, the DNA is TGTGCAAGCAGAGGGTTTAGGTATGGCTACACCTTC. Its protein product is CASRGFRYGYTF. Based on the CDR3 plus reference TRBV30 and TRBJ1-2, the full variable domain is SQTIHQWPATLVQPVGSPLSLECTVEGTSNPNLYWYRQAAGRGLQLLFYSVGIGQISSEVPQNLSASRPQDRQFILSSKKLLLSDSGFYLCASRGFRYGYTFGSGTRLTVV.